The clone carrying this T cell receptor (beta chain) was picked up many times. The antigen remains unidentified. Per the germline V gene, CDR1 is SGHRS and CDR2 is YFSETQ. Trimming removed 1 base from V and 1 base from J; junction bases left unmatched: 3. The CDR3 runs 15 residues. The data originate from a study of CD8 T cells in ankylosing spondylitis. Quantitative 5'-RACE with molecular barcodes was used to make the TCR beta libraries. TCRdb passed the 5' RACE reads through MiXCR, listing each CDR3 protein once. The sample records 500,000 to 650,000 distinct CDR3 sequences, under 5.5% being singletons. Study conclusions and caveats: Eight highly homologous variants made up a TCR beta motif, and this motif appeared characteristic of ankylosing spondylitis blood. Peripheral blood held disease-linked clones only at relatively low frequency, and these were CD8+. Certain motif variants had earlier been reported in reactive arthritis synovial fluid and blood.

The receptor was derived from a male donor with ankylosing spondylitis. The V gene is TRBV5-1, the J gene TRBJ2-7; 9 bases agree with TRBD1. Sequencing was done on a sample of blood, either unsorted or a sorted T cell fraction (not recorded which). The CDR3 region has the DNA TGCGCCAGCAGCTTGACAGGGGGCACTTCCTACGAGCAGTACTTC. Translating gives CASSLTGGTSYEQYF.